A selection of T cell receptor beta chains follows, all from one sample in a study of blood T cell repertoires in COVID-19. Sequencing used immunoSEQ multiplex PCR; TCRdb keeps in-frame clones, though not all of them. Among 250,000 or so clones listed, approximately 90% were seen once. The specimen was PBMCs or T cells enriched from blood (not recorded which). The receptors here all came from a woman under 40 with acute COVID-19. CDR3s include the opening cysteine and the closing phenylalanine or tryptophan. Fields, in order: J gene, D gene, V gene, clone size, CDR3 DNA, CDR3 protein. A D gene is named only where the DNA matches it firmly. Size is stated for part of the rows, as once, few or many counts, or as a class when the clone is expanded.

TRBJ1-5 NA TRBV4-1 NA TGCGCCAGCAGCCAAGGTTTACTGAAGGAGGTCAATCAGCCCCAGCATTTT CASSQGLLKEVNQPQHF
TRBJ2-1 NA TRBV30 NA TGTGCCTGGAGCCCTGCGGAGGTAGATACGGGTGAGCAGTTCTTC CAWSPAEVDTGEQFF
TRBJ2-7 NA TRBV6-6 NA TGTGCCAGCAGAACGGGACAAGCCTACGAGCAGTACTTC CASRTGQAYEQYF
TRBJ1-3 NA TRBV27 few TGTGCCAGCAGTTCCCAGGGGAGGGATGGAAACACCATATATTTT CASSSQGRDGNTIYF
TRBJ1-2 NA TRBV30 NA TGTGCCTGGACGGACGGGGGATATGGCTACACCTTC CAWTDGGYGYTF
TRBJ2-3 NA TRBV5-8 NA TGTGCCAGCAGCTTTGGGGGGGCGACAGATACGCAGTATTTT CASSFGGATDTQYF
TRBJ2-1 NA TRBV2 NA TGTGCCAGCGAGGCTGCCTCCTACAATGAGCAGTTCTTC CASEAASYNEQFF
TRBJ1-1 NA TRBV12-5 NA TGTGCTAGTGGTGGATCCTGGACAGTCCCGAACACTGAAGCTTTCTTT CASGGSWTVPNTEAFF
TRBJ1-5 NA TRBV4-2 NA TGTGCCAGCAGCCAAGGACTTGTGCGACAGCCCCAGCATTTT CASSQGLVRQPQHF
TRBJ2-1 NA TRBV7-9 NA TGTGCCAGCAGCTTAGTGGCGGTCCTCTCGTCTTCCTACAATGAGCAGTTCTTC CASSLVAVLSSSYNEQFF
TRBJ2-5 NA TRBV7-6 NA TGTGCCAGCAGCCTTTATTACCAGGACTACCAAGAGACCCAGTACTTC CASSLYYQDYQETQYF
TRBJ1-1 NA TRBV19 NA TGTGCCAGTAGACCAGACCGTGGACAGCAAGCTTTCTTT CASRPDRGQQAFF
TRBJ2-1 TRBD1 TRBV11-2 NA TGTGCCAGCAGCCCGGCGCCCAAGGACAGGGTCGGCAATGAGCAGTTCTTC CASSPAPKDRVGNEQFF
TRBJ1-4 TRBD1 TRBV2 NA TGTGCCAGCAGTGAGGGCAGGGGGCGGAATGAAAAACTGTTTTTT CASSEGRGRNEKLFF
TRBJ2-3 NA TRBV2 NA TGTGCCAGCGGAGGAGGAGATACGCAGTATTTT CASGGGDTQYF
TRBJ1-2 NA TRBV27 NA TGTGCCAGCAGTTTATCTAGCTCTAACTATGGCTACACCTTC CASSLSSSNYGYTF
TRBJ1-2 TRBD1 TRBV12-5 few TGTGCTAGTGGTTTGCGGGTAGGGGACAGGGGAAGCTACACCTTC CASGLRVGDRGSYTF
TRBJ1-1 NA TRBV7-6 few TGTGCCAGCAGCTTGGGGGGACCTGGGAACACTGAAGCTTTCTTT CASSLGGPGNTEAFF
TRBJ2-7 TRBD1 TRBV27 NA TGTGCCAGCAGTTTATATGGTGGGACAGGACTAACCTACGAGCAGTACTTC CASSLYGGTGLTYEQYF
TRBJ2-7 TRBD2 TRBV10-3 NA TGTGCCATCACTTACCTGACGGCTAGCGGGTACTACGAGCAGTACTTC CAITYLTASGYYEQYF
TRBJ1-1 NA TRBV9 NA TGTGCCAGCAGCGTAGCGGCCAGGGCAGATGAAGCTTTCTTT CASSVAARADEAFF
TRBJ2-7 NA TRBV6-5 once TGTGCCAGCAGTTACGGGGGGGGCGACGAGCAGTACTTC CASSYGGGDEQYF
TRBJ2-7 NA TRBV4-3 NA TGCGCCAGCAGCCAAGATCGGGGGAGGAACGAGCAGTACTTC CASSQDRGRNEQYF
TRBJ1-1 TRBD1 TRBV6-5 NA TGTGCCAGCAGTTACTACAGGGGCCCGTACACTGAAGCTTTCTTT CASSYYRGPYTEAFF
TRBJ2-2 TRBD2 TRBV6-4 NA TGTGCCAGCAGTGACTCTGAGGAGGGGAGGGCCGGGGAGCTGTTTTTT CASSDSEEGRAGELFF
TRBJ2-3 TRBD2 TRBV7-9 once TGTGCCAGCAGCTTAGAGACTAGCGGGCCTAAATCAGATACGCAGTATTTT CASSLETSGPKSDTQYF
TRBJ2-2 TRBD2 TRBV7-9 NA TGTGCCAGCAGCGCCCGGACTAGACTAACCGGGGAGCTGTTTTTT CASSARTRLTGELFF
TRBJ2-2 NA TRBV10-3 NA TGTGCCATCCAGTTAGCCAGAACGACCGGGGAGCTGTTTTTT CAIQLARTTGELFF
TRBJ1-1 NA TRBV2 NA TGTGCCACCCTAAAGAACACTGAAGCTTTCTTT CATLKNTEAFF
TRBJ2-7 TRBD1 TRBV7-8 few TGTGCCAGCAGCTTGGCGACAGGGGGCTACGAGCAGTACTTC CASSLATGGYEQYF
TRBJ2-5 TRBD1 TRBV3-1/TRBV3-2 NA TGTGCCAGCAGCCGCCGGGGGCAGGGGGCTCTGTTTTTAGAGACCCAGTACTTC CASSRRGQGALFLETQYF
TRBJ2-7 NA TRBV6-2/TRBV6-3 few TGTGCCAGCAGCCTAGTGGAGGGGTCCTACGAGCAGTACTTC CASSLVEGSYEQYF
TRBJ1-2 TRBD1 TRBV5-1 NA TGCGCCAGCAGCCTAGGACAGGCCACTAACTATGGCTACACCTTC CASSLGQATNYGYTF
TRBJ2-3 TRBD2 TRBV2 NA TGTGCCAGCAGTGACCGAGGGACTAGCTCCGCAACGCAGTATTTT CASSDRGTSSATQYF
TRBJ2-4 NA TRBV11-2 few TGTGCCAGCAGCTTAGGGCCGGCAGGGATAAACATTCAGTACTTC CASSLGPAGINIQYF
TRBJ2-1 NA TRBV5-5 NA TGTGCCAGCAGCTTTGGCAGGGTGAATGAGCAGTTCTTC CASSFGRVNEQFF
TRBJ2-3 TRBD2 TRBV5-1 once TGCGCCAGCAGAGGGACTAGCGGGGTTAGCACAGATACGCAGTATTTT CASRGTSGVSTDTQYF
TRBJ2-3 TRBD1 TRBV5-1 NA TGCGCCAGCAGCTTGTCCCGGGACAGGGAGTTAGATACGCAGTATTTT CASSLSRDRELDTQYF
TRBJ1-2 TRBD1 TRBV11-2 NA TGTGCCAGCAGCCTAACAGGGGACTATGGCTACACCTTC CASSLTGDYGYTF
TRBJ1-1 NA TRBV7-8 NA TGTGCCAGCAGCTACAGGAGGGGCACTGAAGCTTTCTTT CASSYRRGTEAFF
TRBJ1-4 NA TRBV5-1 NA TGCGCCAGCAGCTTGGGGGTTTCGGGAAAACTGTTTTTT CASSLGVSGKLFF
TRBJ1-6 NA TRBV19 NA TGTGCCAGTAGTATTAACGGGAATTCACCCCTCCACTTT CASSINGNSPLHF
TRBJ2-7 NA TRBV4-3 NA TGCGCCAGCAGCCAAGCGGGGAACGAGCAGTACTTC CASSQAGNEQYF
TRBJ1-4 TRBD1 TRBV7-9 NA TGTGCCAGCAGCACGGGACAGCCATTTGAAAAACTGTTTTTT CASSTGQPFEKLFF
TRBJ2-4 NA TRBV6-5 NA TGTGCCAGCAGTTACGGTGGGCCAAAGCACATTCAGTACTTC CASSYGGPKHIQYF
TRBJ1-6 NA TRBV30 NA TGTGCCTGGAGTGAAAGTGGCCTGCTCCACTTT CAWSESGLLHF
TRBJ2-1 TRBD1 TRBV6-5 NA TGTGCCAGTCGCCGGGACAGGGGGCTAATTGAGCAGTTCTTC CASRRDRGLIEQFF
TRBJ2-7 TRBD2 TRBV14 NA TGTGCCAGCAGCCAAGCAGGACTAGCGGGGTTCTACGAGCAGTACTTC CASSQAGLAGFYEQYF